This T cell receptor (beta chain) was sequenced for a study of shared clonotypes between healthy human individuals. The CDR3 spans 14 residues. V lost 0 bases and J lost 5; bases outside the gene matches: 4. Germline V CDR1 and CDR2: SGHRS, YFSETQ. It was across several immunoSEQ plates that each subset's genomic DNA was evenly split. Sorted-subset replicate PCRs used about 200 ng DNA, approximately 33,000 T cell genomes. Repertoires were generated with immunoSEQ multiplex PCR, while TCRdb's copy carries only in-frame clones and drops some. The repertoire includes under 1,100,000 clones, roughly 80% of them detected once, and less than 1.5% sits in the top ten. Details on this clone: No antigen is known for it. This specimen includes other DNA sequences encoding the same CDR3.

Study results and caveats: Among a few donors, approximately 5.4% of naive CD4 clonotypes were found in common.

Sequencing was performed on memory CD4+ T cells sorted from blood. Described subset: CD45RA-negative fraction. The clonotype comes from a man between 18 and 35 years old in good health. V is TRBV5-1 and J is TRBJ1-1, with 7 nucleotides matching TRBD1. Here the CDR3 reads CASSLAAGGTEAFF. The CDR3, as DNA: TGCGCCAGCAGCTTGGCCGCAGGGGGGACTGAAGCTTTCTTT.